Detailed here is one TCR beta chain. The CDR3 loop spans 13 amino acids. V was shortened by 5 bases and J by 4 bases, with 11 bases between the two germline ends. Per germline, CDR1 SEHNR and CDR2 FQNEAQ (reference sequence). The entry originates in a study of T cells after yellow fever vaccination. MiXCR, applied by TCRdb to the 5' RACE reads, yields one record per CDR3 protein. The sample yields about 340,000 distinct CDR3 sequences, approximately 4.2% seen once. The TCR originated in a man aged 18 to 29 who received the YFV17D yellow fever vaccine. The sequences come from PBMCs, collected 5 days after the yellow fever booster vaccination. This chain joins TRBV7-9 and TRBJ1-2; D gene uncertain. This chain's CDR3 is CASSRRSGYGYTF. CDR3 nucleotide sequence: TGTGCCAGCAGCCGTCGGTCGGGCTATGGCTACACCTTC.